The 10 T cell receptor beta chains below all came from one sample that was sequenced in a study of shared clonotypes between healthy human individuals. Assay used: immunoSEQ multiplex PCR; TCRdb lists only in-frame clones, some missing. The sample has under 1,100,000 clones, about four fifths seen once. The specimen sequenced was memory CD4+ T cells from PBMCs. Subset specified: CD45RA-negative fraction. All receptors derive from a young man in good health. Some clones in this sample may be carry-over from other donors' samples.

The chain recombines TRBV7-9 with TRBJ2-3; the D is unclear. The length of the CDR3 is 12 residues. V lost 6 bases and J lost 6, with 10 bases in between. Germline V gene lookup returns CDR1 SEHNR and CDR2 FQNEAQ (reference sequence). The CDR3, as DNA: TGTGCCAGCAGTCCGGATAGTGATACGCAGTATTTT. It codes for CASSPDSDTQYF.

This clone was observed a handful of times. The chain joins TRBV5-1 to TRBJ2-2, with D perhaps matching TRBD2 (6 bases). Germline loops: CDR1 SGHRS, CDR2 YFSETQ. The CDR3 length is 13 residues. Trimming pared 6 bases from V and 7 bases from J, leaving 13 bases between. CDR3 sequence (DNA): TGCGCCAGCAACAACGGGGAGGTCGGGGAGCTGTTTTTT. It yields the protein CASNNGEVGELFF.

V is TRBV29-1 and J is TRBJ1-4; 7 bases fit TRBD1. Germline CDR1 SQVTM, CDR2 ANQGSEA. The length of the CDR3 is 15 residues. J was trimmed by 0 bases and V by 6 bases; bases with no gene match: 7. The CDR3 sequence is CSVWGQYSTNEKLFF. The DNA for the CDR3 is TGCAGCGTCTGGGGACAGTATTCAACTAATGAAAAACTGTTTTTT.

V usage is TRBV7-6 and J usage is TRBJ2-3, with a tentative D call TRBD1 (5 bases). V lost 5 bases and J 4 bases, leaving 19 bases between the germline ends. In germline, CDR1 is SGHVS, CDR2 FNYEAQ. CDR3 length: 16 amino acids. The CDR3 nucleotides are TGTGCCAGCAGCCATGGGGCCGCGGTGTCTGCAGATACGCAGTATTTT. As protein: CASSHGAAVSADTQYF.

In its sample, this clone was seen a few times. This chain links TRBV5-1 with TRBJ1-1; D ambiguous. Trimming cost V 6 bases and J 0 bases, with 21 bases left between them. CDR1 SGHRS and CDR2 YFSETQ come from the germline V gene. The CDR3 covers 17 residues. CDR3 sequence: CASTQSAAANMNTEAFF. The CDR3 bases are TGCGCCAGCACCCAGTCCGCGGCCGCAAACATGAACACTGAAGCTTTCTTT.

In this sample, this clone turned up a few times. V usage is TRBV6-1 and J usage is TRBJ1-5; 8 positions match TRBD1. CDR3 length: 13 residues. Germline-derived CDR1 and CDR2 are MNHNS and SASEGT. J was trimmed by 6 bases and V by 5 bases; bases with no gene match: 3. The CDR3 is CASSRTGLQPQHF. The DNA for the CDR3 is TGTGCCAGCAGTCGGACAGGGCTTCAGCCCCAGCATTTT.

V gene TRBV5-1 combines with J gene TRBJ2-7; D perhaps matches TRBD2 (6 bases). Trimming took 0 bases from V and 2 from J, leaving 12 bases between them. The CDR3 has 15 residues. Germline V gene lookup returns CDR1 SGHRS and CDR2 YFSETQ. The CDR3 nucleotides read TGCGCCAGCAGCTTGGAAGGGAGGACTGCCTACGAGCAGTACTTC. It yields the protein CASSLEGRTAYEQYF.

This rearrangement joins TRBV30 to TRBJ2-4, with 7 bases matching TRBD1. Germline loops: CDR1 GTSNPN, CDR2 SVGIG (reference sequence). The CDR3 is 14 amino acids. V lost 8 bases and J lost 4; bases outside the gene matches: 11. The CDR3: CALERPGQKNIQYF. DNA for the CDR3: TGTGCCCTGGAGCGACCGGGACAGAAAAACATTCAGTACTTC.

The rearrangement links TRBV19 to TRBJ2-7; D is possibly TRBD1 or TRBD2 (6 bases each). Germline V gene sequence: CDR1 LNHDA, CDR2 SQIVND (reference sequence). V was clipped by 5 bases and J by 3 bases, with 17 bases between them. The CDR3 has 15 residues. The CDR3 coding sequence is TGTGCCAGTAGTCATCCCACGGGGGCGAACTACGAGCAGTACTTC. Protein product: CASSHPTGANYEQYF. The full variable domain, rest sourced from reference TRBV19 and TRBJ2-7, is DGGITQSPKYLFRKEGQNVTLSCEQNLNHDAMYWYRQDPGQGLRLIYYSQIVNDFQKGDIAEGYSVSREKKESFPLTVTSAQKNPTAFYLCASSHPTGANYEQYFGPGTRLTVT.

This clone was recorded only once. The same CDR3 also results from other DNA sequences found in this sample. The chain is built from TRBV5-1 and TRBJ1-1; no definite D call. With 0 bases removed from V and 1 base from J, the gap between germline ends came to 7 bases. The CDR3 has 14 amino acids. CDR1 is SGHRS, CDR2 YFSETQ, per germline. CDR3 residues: CASSLAGQNTEAFF. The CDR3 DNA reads TGCGCCAGCAGCTTGGCCGGCCAGAACACTGAAGCTTTCTTT. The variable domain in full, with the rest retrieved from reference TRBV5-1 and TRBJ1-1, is KAGVTQTPRYLIKTRGQQVTLSCSPISGHRSVSWYQQTPGQGLQFLFEYFSETQRNKGNFPGRFSGRQFSNSRSEMNVSTLELGDSALYLCASSLAGQNTEAFFGQGTRLTVV.